This passage covers 11 T cell receptor beta chains from one sample sequenced in a study of T cell responses to AZD1222 COVID-19 vaccine. Profiling relied on immunoSEQ multiplex PCR, and the TCRdb table lists in-frame clones only, not all of them. Of some 170,000 clones listed, 90% to 95% were seen once; the top ten hold around 4.5%. This material consisted of peripheral blood, taken on day 0 of MenACWY control vaccination. The receptors come from an adult in good health.

Comments on this clone: This CDR3 is also generated by other DNA sequences in the sample. V gene TRBV12-3 or TRBV12-4 combines with J gene TRBJ1-1; D ambiguous. This CDR3 comprises 12 residues. V was clipped by 5 bases and J by 0 bases, with 4 bases between them. CDR3 DNA sequence: TGTGCCAGCAGTCCCCTGAACACTGAAGCTTTCTTT. The encoded protein is CASSPLNTEAFF.

The chain is built from TRBV5-1 and TRBJ2-7; 8 nucleotides align to TRBD1. The CDR3 totals 15 residues. Germline CDR1 SGHRS, CDR2 YFSETQ. V trimming: 0 bases; J trimming: 3 bases; junction bases outside the gene matches: 5. CDR3 sequence: CASSLASGTGYEQYF. The CDR3 coding sequence is TGCGCCAGCAGCTTGGCCAGTGGGACAGGCTACGAGCAGTACTTC.

This chain connects TRBV28 to TRBJ1-2; TRBD1 matches at 8 bases. Germline assignment: CDR1 MDHEN and CDR2 SYDVKM. This CDR3 is 14 amino acids long. With 4 bases clipped from V and 4 bases from J, the junction kept 5 bases outside the gene matches. The CDR3 protein is CASSSPDRGYGYTF. The CDR3 coding sequence is TGTGCCAGCAGTTCCCCTGACAGGGGCTATGGCTACACCTTC.

The chain combines TRBV25-1 with TRBJ1-3; D ambiguous. Trimming left V 0 bases short and J 4 bases short, with 10 bases between. The CDR3 consists of 15 residues. Germline V gives CDR1 MGHDK, CDR2 SYGVNS. CDR3 in amino acids: CASSEYTGSGNTIYF. CDR3 coding DNA: TGTGCCAGCAGTGAATATACGGGCTCGGGAAACACCATATATTTT.

This clone has just one count. The chain combines TRBV6-5 with TRBJ2-7, with D unclear. CDR1 is MNHEY, CDR2 SVGAGI, per germline. Trimming removed 7 bases from V and 0 bases from J, with 13 bases in between. The CDR3 extends over 14 amino acids. In DNA form, the CDR3 reads TGTGCCAGCATTTTGACCGAGAGCTCCTACGAGCAGTACTTC. Amino acids: CASILTESSYEQYF.

A few counts support this clone. The rearrangement links TRBV12-5 to TRBJ1-5; a weak D match, TRBD1 (5 bases). Trimming left V 1 base short and J 2 bases short, with 12 bases between. CDR3 size: 16 residues. The germline gives CDR1 LGHNT, CDR2 FRNRAP. The CDR3 DNA sequence: TGTGCTAGTGGTTTGGGGGACTATGCGGGCAATCAGCCCCAGCATTTT. This encodes CASGLGDYAGNQPQHF.

This clone was detected only once. The chain couples TRBV25-1 to TRBJ1-4; D is unclear. CDR1 and CDR2 (germline): MGHDK, SYGVNS. This CDR3 has 14 residues. The V gene lost 2 bases and the J gene lost 8 bases, with 12 bases spanning the gap. The CDR3 region has the DNA TGTGCCAGCAGTGAACTCCGGGGTAACGAAAAACTGTTTTTT. Its protein is CASSELRGNEKLFF.

V is TRBV2 and J is TRBJ1-5; 7 nucleotides line up with TRBD1. V gave up 7 bases and J gave up 7 bases; unmatched junction bases: 10. Germline V gene sequence: CDR1 SNHLY, CDR2 FYNNEI. The CDR3 contains 14 residues. CDR3 sequence (DNA): TGTGCCAGCAAGAGGGGGCTGGGGGAGCAGCCCCAGCATTTT. It encodes CASKRGLGEQPQHF.

J is TRBJ1-1 and V is TRBV5-1, with D possibly being TRBD1 (6 bases). This CDR3 has 13 amino acids. The V and J ends lost 1 base and 3 bases respectively, with 7 bases between them. Germline values: CDR1 SGHRS, CDR2 YFSETQ. The CDR3 DNA is TGCGCCAGCAGCTTGAACAGGGACACTGAAGCTTTCTTT. As protein: CASSLNRDTEAFF.

The CDR3 DNA reads as TGTGCCAGCAGGGAAATACCGGGACAGGGGGCGTTCGGTGGCTACACCTTC. It codes for CASREIPGQGAFGGYTF. The V gene is TRBV6-1, the J gene TRBJ1-2; TRBD1 aligns across 12 bases. The V segment lost 6 bases and the J segment 7 bases; nucleotides outside the gene matches: 15. From germline, CDR1 is MNHNS and CDR2 SASEGT. The CDR3 runs 17 residues.

The chain carries TRBV6-6 and TRBJ1-5, with D possibly being TRBD1 (6 bases). Germline CDR1 MNHNY, CDR2 SVGAGI (reference sequence). CDR3 length: 14 residues. The V end lost 2 bases, the J end lost 7 bases, and 12 bases lay between the germline ends. Written as DNA, the CDR3 is TGTGCCAGCAGTTACGCGGGGGCACGGCAGCCCCAGCATTTT. This translates into CASSYAGARQPQHF.